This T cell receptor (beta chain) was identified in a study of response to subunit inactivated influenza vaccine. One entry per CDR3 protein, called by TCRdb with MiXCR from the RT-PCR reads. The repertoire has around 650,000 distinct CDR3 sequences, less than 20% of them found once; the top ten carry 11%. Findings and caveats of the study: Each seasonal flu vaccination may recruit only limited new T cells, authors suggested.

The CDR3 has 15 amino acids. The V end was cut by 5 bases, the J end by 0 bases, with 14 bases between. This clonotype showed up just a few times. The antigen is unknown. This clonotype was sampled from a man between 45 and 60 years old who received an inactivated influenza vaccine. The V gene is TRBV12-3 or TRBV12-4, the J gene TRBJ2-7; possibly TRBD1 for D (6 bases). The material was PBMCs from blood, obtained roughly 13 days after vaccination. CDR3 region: CASSATGQISYEQYF. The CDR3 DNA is TGTGCCAGCAGTGCGACAGGCCAGATCTCCTACGAGCAGTACTTC.